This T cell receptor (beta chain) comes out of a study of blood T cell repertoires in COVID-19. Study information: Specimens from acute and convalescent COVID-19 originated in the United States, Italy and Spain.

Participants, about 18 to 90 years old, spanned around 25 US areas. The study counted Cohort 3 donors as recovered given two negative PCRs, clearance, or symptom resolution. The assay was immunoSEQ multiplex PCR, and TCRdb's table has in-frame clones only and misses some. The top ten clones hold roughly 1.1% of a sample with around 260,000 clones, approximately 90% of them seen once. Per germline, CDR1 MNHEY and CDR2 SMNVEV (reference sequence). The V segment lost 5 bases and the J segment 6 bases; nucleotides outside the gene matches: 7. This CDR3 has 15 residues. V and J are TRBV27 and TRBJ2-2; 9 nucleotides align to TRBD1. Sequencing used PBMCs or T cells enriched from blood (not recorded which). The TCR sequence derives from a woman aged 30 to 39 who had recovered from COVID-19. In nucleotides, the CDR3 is TGTGCCAGCAGTGTCACCGGGACAGGGCCCGGGGAGCTGTTTTTT. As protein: CASSVTGTGPGELFF.